This T cell receptor (beta chain) was recorded in a study of vaccination effects on CD4 cells after COVID-19. Viral peptide pool expansion of antigen-specific CD4+ T cells preceded sequencing in the ViraFEST assay. After roughly 11 days in culture, the CD4+ T cells were isolated. Having tested negative for nucleocapsid antibodies, the vaccine recipients showed no prior SARS-CoV-2 infection. Repertoires were generated with immunoSEQ multiplex PCR, while TCRdb's copy carries only in-frame clones and drops some. This table has roughly 45,000 clones, around 81% appearing once. The V and J ends lost 2 bases and 2 bases respectively, with 12 bases between them. This CDR3 region has 15 residues. Per the germline V gene, CDR1 is KGHSH and CDR2 is LQKENI. Concerning this clone itself: Its antigen remains unidentified.

This material consisted of CD4+ T cells from PBMCs cultured with SARS-CoV-2 spike peptides, taken before COVID-19 vaccination. This receptor was obtained from a human donor who received a COVID-19 vaccine. The chain joins TRBV18 to TRBJ1-2, with a tentative D call TRBD1 (6 bases). DNA for the CDR3: TGTGCCAGCTCACCATCCCGACAGGTCAACTATGGCTACACCTTC. Translation gives CASSPSRQVNYGYTF.